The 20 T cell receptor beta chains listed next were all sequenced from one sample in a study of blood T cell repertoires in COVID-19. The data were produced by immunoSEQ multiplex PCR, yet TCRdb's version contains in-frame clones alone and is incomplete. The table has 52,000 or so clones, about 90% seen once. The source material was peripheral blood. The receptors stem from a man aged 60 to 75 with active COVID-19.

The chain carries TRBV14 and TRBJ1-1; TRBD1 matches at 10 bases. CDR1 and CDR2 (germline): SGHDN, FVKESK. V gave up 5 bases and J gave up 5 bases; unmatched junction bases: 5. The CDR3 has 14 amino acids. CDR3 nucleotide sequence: TGTGCCAGCAGCTGGACAGGGGGGGGGACTGAAGCTTTCTTT. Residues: CASSWTGGGTEAFF. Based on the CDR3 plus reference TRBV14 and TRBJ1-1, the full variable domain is EAGVTQFPSHSVIEKGQTVTLRCDPISGHDNLYWYRRVMGKEIKFLLHFVKESKQDESGMPNNRFLAERTGGTYSTLKVQPAELEDSGVYFCASSWTGGGTEAFFGQGTRLTVV.

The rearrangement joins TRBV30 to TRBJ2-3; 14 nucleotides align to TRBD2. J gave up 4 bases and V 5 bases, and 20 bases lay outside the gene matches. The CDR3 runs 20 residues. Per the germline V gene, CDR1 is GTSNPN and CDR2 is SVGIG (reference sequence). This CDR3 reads CAWAPYGTVGTSGSADTQYF. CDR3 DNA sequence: TGTGCCTGGGCTCCTTACGGGACGGTAGGGACTAGCGGGAGTGCAGATACGCAGTATTTT.

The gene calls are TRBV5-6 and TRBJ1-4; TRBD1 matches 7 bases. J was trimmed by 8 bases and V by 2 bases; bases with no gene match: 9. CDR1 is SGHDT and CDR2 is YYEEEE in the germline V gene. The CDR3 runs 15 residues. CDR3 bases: TGTGCCAGCAGCTTATTTGAGGACAGGCTCGAAAAACTGTTTTTT. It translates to CASSLFEDRLEKLFF.

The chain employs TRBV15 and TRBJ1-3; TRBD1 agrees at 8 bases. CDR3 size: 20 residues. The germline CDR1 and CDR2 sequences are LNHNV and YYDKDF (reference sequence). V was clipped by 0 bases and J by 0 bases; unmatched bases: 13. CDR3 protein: CATSRDVRAGGLLSGNTIYF. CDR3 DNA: TGTGCCACCAGCAGAGATGTTAGGGCAGGGGGCCTCCTCTCTGGAAACACCATATATTTT.

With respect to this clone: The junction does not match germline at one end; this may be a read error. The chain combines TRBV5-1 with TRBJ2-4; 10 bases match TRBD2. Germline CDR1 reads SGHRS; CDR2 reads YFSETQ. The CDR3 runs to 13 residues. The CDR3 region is CASSLDGTSALGF. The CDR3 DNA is TGCGCCAGCAGCTTGGATGGGACTAGCGCCCTGGGCTTC.

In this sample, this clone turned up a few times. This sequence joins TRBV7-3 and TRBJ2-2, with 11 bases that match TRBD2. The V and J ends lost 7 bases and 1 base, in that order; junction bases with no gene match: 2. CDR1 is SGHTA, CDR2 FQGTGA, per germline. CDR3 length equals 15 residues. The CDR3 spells CASKTSGMNTGELFF. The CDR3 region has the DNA TGTGCCAGCAAGACTAGCGGGATGAACACCGGGGAGCTGTTTTTT.

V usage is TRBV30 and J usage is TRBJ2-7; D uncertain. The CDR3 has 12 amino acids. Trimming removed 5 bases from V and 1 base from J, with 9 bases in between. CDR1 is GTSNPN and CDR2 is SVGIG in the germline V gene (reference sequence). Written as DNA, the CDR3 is TGTGCCTGGGGGGAACAGTCCTACGAGCAGTACTTC. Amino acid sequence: CAWGEQSYEQYF. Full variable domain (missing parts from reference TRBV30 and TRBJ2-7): SQTIHQWPATLVQPVGSPLSLECTVEGTSNPNLYWYRQAAGRGLQLLFYSVGIGQISSEVPQNLSASRPQDRQFILSSKKLLLSDSGFYLCAWGEQSYEQYFGPGTRLTVT.

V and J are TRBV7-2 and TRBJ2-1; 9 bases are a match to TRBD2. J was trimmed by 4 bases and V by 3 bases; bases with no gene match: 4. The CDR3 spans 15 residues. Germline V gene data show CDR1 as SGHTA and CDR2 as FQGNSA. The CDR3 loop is CASSLRTSAYNEQFF. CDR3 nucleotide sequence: TGTGCCAGCAGCTTGAGGACTAGCGCTTACAATGAGCAGTTCTTC.

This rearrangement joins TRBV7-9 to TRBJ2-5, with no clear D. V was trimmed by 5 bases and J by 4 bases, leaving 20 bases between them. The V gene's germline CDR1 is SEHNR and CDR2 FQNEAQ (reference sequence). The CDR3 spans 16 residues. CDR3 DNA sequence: TGTGCCAGCAGCAGGATAGCCAATACTATGAGAGAGACCCAGTACTTC. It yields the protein CASSRIANTMRETQYF.

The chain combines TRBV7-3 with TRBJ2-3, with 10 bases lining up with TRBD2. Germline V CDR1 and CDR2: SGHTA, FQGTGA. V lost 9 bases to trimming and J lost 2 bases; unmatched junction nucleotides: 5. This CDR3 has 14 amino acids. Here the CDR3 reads CASSSGSSTDTQYF. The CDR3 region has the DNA TGTGCCAGTTCTAGCGGGAGTTCCACAGATACGCAGTATTTT. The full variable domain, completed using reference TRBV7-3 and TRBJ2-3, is GAGVSQTPSNKVTEKGKYVELRCDPISGHTALYWYRQSLGQGPEFLIYFQGTGAADDSGLPNDRFFAVRPEGSVSTLKIQRTERGDSAVYLCASSSGSSTDTQYFGPGTRLTVL.

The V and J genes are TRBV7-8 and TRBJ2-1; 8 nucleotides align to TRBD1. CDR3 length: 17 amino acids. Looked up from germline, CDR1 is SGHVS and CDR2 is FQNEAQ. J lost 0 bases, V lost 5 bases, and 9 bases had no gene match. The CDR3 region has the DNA TGTGCCAGCAGCCACCTCCGGACAGGGCCCTCCTACAATGAGCAGTTCTTC. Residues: CASSHLRTGPSYNEQFF.

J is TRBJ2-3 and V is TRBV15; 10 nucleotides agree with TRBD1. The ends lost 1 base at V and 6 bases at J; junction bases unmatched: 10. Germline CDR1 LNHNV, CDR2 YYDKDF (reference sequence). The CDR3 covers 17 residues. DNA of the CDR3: TGTGCCACCAGCAGAGGGGGACAGGGGCCGGGTTCGGATACGCAGTATTTT. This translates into CATSRGGQGPGSDTQYF.

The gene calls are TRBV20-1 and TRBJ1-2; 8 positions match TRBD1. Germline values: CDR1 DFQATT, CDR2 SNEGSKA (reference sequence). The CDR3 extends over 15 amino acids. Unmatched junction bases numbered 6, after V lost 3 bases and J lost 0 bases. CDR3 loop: CSASSRTGSNYGYTF. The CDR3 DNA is TGCAGTGCTAGTTCCAGGACAGGGTCTAACTATGGCTACACCTTC.

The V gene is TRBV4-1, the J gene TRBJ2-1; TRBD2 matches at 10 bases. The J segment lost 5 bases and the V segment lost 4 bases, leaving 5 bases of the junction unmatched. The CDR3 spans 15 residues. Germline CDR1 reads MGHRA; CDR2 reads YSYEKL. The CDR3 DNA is TGCGCCAGCAGCCTTACTAGCGGGAACGACAATGAGCAGTTCTTC. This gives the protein CASSLTSGNDNEQFF.

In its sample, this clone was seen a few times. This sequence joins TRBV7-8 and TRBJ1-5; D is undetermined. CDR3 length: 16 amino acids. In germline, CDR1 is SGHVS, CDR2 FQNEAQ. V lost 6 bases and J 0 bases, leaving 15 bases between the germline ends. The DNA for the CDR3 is TGTGCCAGCAGTCCCAGACGGGAATTTAGCAATCAGCCCCAGCATTTT. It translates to CASSPRREFSNQPQHF.

This CDR3 is CASSLSRTGGTYEQYF. The CDR3 DNA sequence: TGTGCCAGCAGTTTGTCCCGGACAGGGGGGACATACGAGCAGTACTTC. This chain joins TRBV27 and TRBJ2-7, with 10 bases identical to TRBD1. The V gene end was trimmed by 3 bases and the J gene end by 4 bases; junction bases not matched to a gene: 9. Looked up from germline, CDR1 is MNHEY and CDR2 is SMNVEV (reference sequence). The CDR3 loop spans 16 amino acids.

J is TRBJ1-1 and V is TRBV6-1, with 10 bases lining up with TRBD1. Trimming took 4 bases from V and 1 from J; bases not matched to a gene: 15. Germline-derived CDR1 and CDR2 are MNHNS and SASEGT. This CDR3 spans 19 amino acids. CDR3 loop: CASSGAPGQGRVSNTEAFF. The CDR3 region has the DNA TGTGCCAGCAGTGGGGCACCGGGACAGGGGCGCGTCTCGAACACTGAAGCTTTCTTT.

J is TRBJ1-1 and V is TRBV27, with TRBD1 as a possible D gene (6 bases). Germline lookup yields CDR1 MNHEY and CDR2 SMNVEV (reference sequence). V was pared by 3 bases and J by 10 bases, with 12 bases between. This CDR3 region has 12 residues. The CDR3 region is CASSFSTGLAFF. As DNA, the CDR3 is TGTGCCAGCAGTTTCTCCACAGGGTTAGCTTTCTTT.

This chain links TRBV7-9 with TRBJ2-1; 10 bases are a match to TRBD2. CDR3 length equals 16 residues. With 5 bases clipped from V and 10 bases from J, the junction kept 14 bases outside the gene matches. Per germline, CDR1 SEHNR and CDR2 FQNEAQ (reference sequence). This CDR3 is CASSPPELAGISEQFF. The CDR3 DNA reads TGTGCCAGCAGCCCCCCGGAACTAGCGGGAATTAGCGAGCAGTTCTTC. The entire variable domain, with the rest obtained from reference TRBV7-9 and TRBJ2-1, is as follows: DTGVSQNPRHKITKRGQNVTFRCDPISEHNRLYWYRQTLGQGPEFLTYFQNEAQLEKSRLLSDRFSAERPKGSFSTLEIQRTEQGDSAMYLCASSPPELAGISEQFFGPGTRLTVL.

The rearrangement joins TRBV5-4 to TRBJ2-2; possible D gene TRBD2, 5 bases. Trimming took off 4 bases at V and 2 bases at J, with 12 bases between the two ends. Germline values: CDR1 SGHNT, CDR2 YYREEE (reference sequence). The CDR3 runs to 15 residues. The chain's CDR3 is CASSPTTINTGELFF. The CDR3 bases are TGTGCCAGCAGCCCGACTACGATCAACACCGGGGAGCTGTTTTTT.